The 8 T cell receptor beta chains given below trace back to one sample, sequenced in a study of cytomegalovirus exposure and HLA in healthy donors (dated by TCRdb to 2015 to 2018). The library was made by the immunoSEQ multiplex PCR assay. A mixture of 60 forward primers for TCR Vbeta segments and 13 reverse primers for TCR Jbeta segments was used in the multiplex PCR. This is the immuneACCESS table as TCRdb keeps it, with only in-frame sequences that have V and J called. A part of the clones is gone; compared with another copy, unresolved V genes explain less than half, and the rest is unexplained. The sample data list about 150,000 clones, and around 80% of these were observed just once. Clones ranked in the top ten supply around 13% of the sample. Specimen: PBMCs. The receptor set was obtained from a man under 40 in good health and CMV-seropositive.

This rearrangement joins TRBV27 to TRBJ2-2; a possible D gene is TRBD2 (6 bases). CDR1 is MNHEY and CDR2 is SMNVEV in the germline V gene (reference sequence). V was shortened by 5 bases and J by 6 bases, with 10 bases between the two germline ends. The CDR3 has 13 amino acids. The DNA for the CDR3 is TGTGCCAGCAGTCCACGGAGGGCCGGGGAGCTGTTTTTT. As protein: CASSPRRAGELFF.

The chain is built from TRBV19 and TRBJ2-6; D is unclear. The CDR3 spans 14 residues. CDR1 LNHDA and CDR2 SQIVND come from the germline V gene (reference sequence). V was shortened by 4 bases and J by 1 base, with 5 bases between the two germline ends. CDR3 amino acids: CASSRGSGANVLTF. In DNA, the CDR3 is TGTGCCAGTAGTAGAGGATCTGGGGCCAACGTCCTGACTTTC.

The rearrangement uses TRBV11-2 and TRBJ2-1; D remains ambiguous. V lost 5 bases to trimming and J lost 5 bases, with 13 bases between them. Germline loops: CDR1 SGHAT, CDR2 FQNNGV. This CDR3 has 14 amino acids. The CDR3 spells CASSPVRSHNEQFF. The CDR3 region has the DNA TGTGCCAGCAGCCCCGTTAGGAGCCACAATGAGCAGTTCTTC.

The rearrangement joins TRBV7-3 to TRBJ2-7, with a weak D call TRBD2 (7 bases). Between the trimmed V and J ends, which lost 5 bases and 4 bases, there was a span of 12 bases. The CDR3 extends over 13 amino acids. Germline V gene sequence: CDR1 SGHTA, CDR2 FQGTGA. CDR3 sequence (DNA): TGTGCCAGCAGCAGCGGGACATCATACGAGCAGTACTTC. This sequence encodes CASSSGTSYEQYF.

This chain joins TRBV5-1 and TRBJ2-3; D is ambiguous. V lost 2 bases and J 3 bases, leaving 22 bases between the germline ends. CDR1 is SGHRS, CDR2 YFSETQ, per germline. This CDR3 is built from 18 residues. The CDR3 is CASSFPSYLEARTDTQYF. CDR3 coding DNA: TGCGCCAGCAGCTTCCCTTCGTATTTGGAAGCGAGAACAGATACGCAGTATTTT.

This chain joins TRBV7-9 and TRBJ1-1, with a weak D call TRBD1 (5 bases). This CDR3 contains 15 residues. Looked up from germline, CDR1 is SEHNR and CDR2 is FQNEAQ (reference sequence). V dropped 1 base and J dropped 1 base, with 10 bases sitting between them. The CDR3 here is CASSLVQGWNTEAFF. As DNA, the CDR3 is TGTGCCAGCAGCTTAGTGCAGGGCTGGAACACTGAAGCTTTCTTT.

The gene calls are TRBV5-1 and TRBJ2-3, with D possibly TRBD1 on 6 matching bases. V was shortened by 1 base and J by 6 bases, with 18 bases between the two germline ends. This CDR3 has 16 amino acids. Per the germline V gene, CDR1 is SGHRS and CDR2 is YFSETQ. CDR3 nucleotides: TGCGCCAGCAGCTTGCTGACAGGTGGCTTTCAGGATACGCAGTATTTT. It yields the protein CASSLLTGGFQDTQYF.

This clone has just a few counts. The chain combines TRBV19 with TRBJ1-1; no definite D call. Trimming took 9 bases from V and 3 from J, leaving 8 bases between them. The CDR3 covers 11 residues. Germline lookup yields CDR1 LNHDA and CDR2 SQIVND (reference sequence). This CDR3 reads CASSADTEAFF. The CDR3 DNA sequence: TGTGCCAGCTCCGCGGACACTGAAGCTTTCTTT.